This is a list of T cell receptor beta chains from one sample in a study of blood T cells in healthy people across ages. MiXCR, applied by TCRdb to the 5' RACE reads, yields one record per CDR3 protein. The sample shows hundreds of thousands of distinct CDR3 sequences, around 48% of them seen only once. Material: blood. These receptors were taken from a woman in her sixties or seventies in good health. Each CDR3 is given with its conserved first and last residue. D genes are given only for firm matches. Where a row states a size, it is once, few, many or the class of an expanded clone; other rows omit it.

D: .; size: once; J: TRBJ2-5; length: 14; V: TRBV28; DNA: TGTGCCAGCAACATGGGCGGGGTCCGAGAGACCCAGTACTTC; CDR3: CASNMGGVRETQYF
D: TRBD2; size: few; J: TRBJ2-3; length: 15; V: TRBV5-1; DNA: TGCGCCAGCAGCACGGCGGGAGAGTCTCCAGATACGCAGTATTTT; CDR3: CASSTAGESPDTQYF
D: .; size: .; J: TRBJ2-7; length: 16; V: TRBV11-2; DNA: TGTGTCAGCAGCTCACTCGGGGGATACAGCTCCTACGAGCAGTACTTC; CDR3: CVSSSLGGYSSYEQYF
D: .; size: .; J: TRBJ2-7; length: 13; V: TRBV6-6; DNA: TGTGCCAGCAGTAACCGGGACAACTACGAGCAGTACTTC; CDR3: CASSNRDNYEQYF
D: .; size: few; J: TRBJ2-2; length: 12; V: TRBV5-1; DNA: TGCGCCAGCAGCCTCGGGCCCGGGGAGCTGTTTTTT; CDR3: CASSLGPGELFF
D: TRBD2; size: few; J: TRBJ2-3; length: 15; V: TRBV7-2; DNA: TGTGCCAGCAGGCCTCCGGGACTAAGCACAGATACGCAGTATTTT; CDR3: CASRPPGLSTDTQYF
D: .; size: .; J: TRBJ2-1; length: 13; V: TRBV3-1; DNA: TGTGCCAGCAGCCATTCGCCGGAGAATGAGCAGTTCTTC; CDR3: CASSHSPENEQFF
D: .; size: .; J: TRBJ2-1; length: 16; V: TRBV5-1; DNA: TGCGCCAGCACCGCTTTCGTAGGAACGAAAAGTAATGAGCAGTTCTTC; CDR3: CASTAFVGTKSNEQFF
D: .; size: .; J: TRBJ1-6; length: 14; V: TRBV5-1; DNA: TGCGCCAGCAGCTTTGGGGAGGCAGGGTCCCCCCTCCACTTT; CDR3: CASSFGEAGSPLHF
D: .; size: .; J: TRBJ2-2; length: 15; V: TRBV6-5; DNA: TGTGCCAGCGGGTTTGCCGGGACCCCTGCTGGGGAGCTGTTTTTT; CDR3: CASGFAGTPAGELFF